The rows below give T cell receptor beta chains drawn from one sample of a study of OX40 agonist ivuxolimab in advanced cancers. Measured with immunoSEQ multiplex PCR; TCRdb has only the in-frame clones, and not every one. The sample yields 35,000 to 45,000 clones, 65% to 85% seen once. Sequenced material: CD4+ or CD8+ T cells sorted from blood, taken in a trial of the OX40 agonist ivuxolimab. These receptors were taken from an adult with an advanced solid tumor such as melanoma, head and neck, liver or kidney cancer. Both conserved end residues are part of each CDR3. D genes are given only for firm matches. Where a row states a size, it is once, few, many or the class of an expanded clone; other rows omit it.

J gene: TRBJ2-5
D gene: TRBD1
clone size: few
V gene: TRBV7-2
CDR3 DNA: TGTGCCAGCAGCTTAGCCGAGGACAGGGTCGGTCTTAGAGAGACCCAGTACTTC
CDR3 protein: CASSLAEDRVGLRETQYF

J gene: TRBJ1-5
D gene: .
clone size: .
V gene: TRBV12-5
CDR3 DNA: TGTGCTAGTGGGATAGATAGCAATCAGCCCCAGCATTTT
CDR3 protein: CASGIDSNQPQHF

J gene: TRBJ1-6
D gene: .
clone size: .
V gene: TRBV6-6
CDR3 DNA: TGTGCCAGCCATTCCGGGGGCAATAATTCACCCCTCCACTTT
CDR3 protein: CASHSGGNNSPLHF

J gene: TRBJ2-2
D gene: .
clone size: .
V gene: TRBV29-1
CDR3 DNA: TGCAGCGTTGAAGGGTCGGGGGACACCGGGGAGCTGTTTTTT
CDR3 protein: CSVEGSGDTGELFF

J gene: TRBJ2-5
D gene: .
clone size: .
V gene: TRBV4-2
CDR3 DNA: TGTGCCAGCAGTCCCTATGTAGGGGGTCAAGAGACCCAGTACTTC
CDR3 protein: CASSPYVGGQETQYF

J gene: TRBJ1-5
D gene: TRBD1
clone size: .
V gene: TRBV7-9
CDR3 DNA: TGTGCCAGCAGCGAGACAGGGGTTCAGCCCCAGCATTTT
CDR3 protein: CASSETGVQPQHF

J gene: TRBJ2-2
D gene: .
clone size: once
V gene: TRBV10-3
CDR3 DNA: TGTGCCATCAGTGGAGGAGACCGCCTTACCGGGGAGCTGTTTTTT
CDR3 protein: CAISGGDRLTGELFF

J gene: TRBJ1-2
D gene: .
clone size: .
V gene: TRBV6-5
CDR3 DNA: TGTGCCAGCAGTTACGGCCAGGGGATTAACTATGGCTACACCTTC
CDR3 protein: CASSYGQGINYGYTF

J gene: TRBJ2-1
D gene: TRBD1
clone size: few
V gene: TRBV5-1
CDR3 DNA: TGCGCCAGCAGCTACAGGGGGCCGGACTCCTACAATGAGCAGTTCTTC
CDR3 protein: CASSYRGPDSYNEQFF

J gene: TRBJ2-3
D gene: TRBD1
clone size: .
V gene: TRBV10-3
CDR3 DNA: TGTGCCATCAGTGGGGGACAGGGGAGCCCAGATACGCAGTATTTT
CDR3 protein: CAISGGQGSPDTQYF

J gene: TRBJ2-1
D gene: .
clone size: .
V gene: TRBV19
CDR3 DNA: TGTGCCAGTAGTATAGGAGCAGGTGGGAATGAGCAGTTCTTC
CDR3 protein: CASSIGAGGNEQFF

J gene: TRBJ1-2
D gene: .
clone size: .
V gene: TRBV6-5
CDR3 DNA: TGTGCCAGCGGGACACAGGGAGGGTTCTATGGCTACACCTTC
CDR3 protein: CASGTQGGFYGYTF

J gene: TRBJ2-3
D gene: TRBD2
clone size: .
V gene: TRBV7-6
CDR3 DNA: TGTGCCAGCAGCTTAGTGGCTAGCGGGGGGACGGATACGCAGTATTTT
CDR3 protein: CASSLVASGGTDTQYF

J gene: TRBJ2-3
D gene: .
clone size: .
V gene: TRBV28
CDR3 DNA: TGTGCCAGCTCCCCTGAGGGCCCAGATACGCAGTATTTT
CDR3 protein: CASSPEGPDTQYF

J gene: TRBJ2-1
D gene: TRBD2
clone size: .
V gene: TRBV12-5
CDR3 DNA: TGTGCTAGTGGGAACCGGGACTATCTCTACAATGAGCAGTTCTTC
CDR3 protein: CASGNRDYLYNEQFF

J gene: TRBJ2-1
D gene: TRBD2
clone size: .
V gene: TRBV5-1
CDR3 DNA: TGCGCCAGCAGCTTTAGCGGGGGGGCCGATGAGCAGTTCTTC
CDR3 protein: CASSFSGGADEQFF

J gene: TRBJ2-7
D gene: TRBD2
clone size: few
V gene: TRBV4-3
CDR3 DNA: TGCGCCAGCAGCCAAGAGGCGGGAGCCAGGGTGACCTACGAGCAGTACTTC
CDR3 protein: CASSQEAGARVTYEQYF

J gene: TRBJ2-2
D gene: TRBD1
clone size: .
V gene: TRBV6-5
CDR3 DNA: TGTGCCAGCAGTTACAGGACAGGGGCCGGGGAGCTGTTTTTT
CDR3 protein: CASSYRTGAGELFF

J gene: TRBJ2-5
D gene: TRBD2
clone size: .
V gene: TRBV7-8
CDR3 DNA: TGTGCCAGCAGCTCTCGTGCGGGACTAGCGGGAGGGTCGTACCAAGAGACCCAGTACTTC
CDR3 protein: CASSSRAGLAGGSYQETQYF

J gene: TRBJ1-1
D gene: TRBD1
clone size: .
V gene: TRBV19
CDR3 DNA: TGTGCCAGTAGTATCGAAGGGGGCCTCACTGAAGCTTTCTTT
CDR3 protein: CASSIEGGLTEAFF

J gene: TRBJ1-4
D gene: .
clone size: once
V gene: TRBV7-2
CDR3 DNA: TGTGCCAGCAGCATCAACAGAATCTCTAATGAAAAACTGTTTTTT
CDR3 protein: CASSINRISNEKLFF

J gene: TRBJ2-5
D gene: .
clone size: many
V gene: TRBV7-6
CDR3 DNA: TGTGCCAGCAGCTTTTCCCGTCAAGAGACCCAGTACTTC
CDR3 protein: CASSFSRQETQYF

J gene: TRBJ2-5
D gene: .
clone size: few
V gene: TRBV9
CDR3 DNA: TGTGCCAGCAGCGTAGGGGCTTCGCAAGAGACCCAGTACTTC
CDR3 protein: CASSVGASQETQYF

J gene: TRBJ2-7
D gene: TRBD2
clone size: .
V gene: TRBV6-5
CDR3 DNA: TGTGCCAGCAGCCTAACTAGCGCCCCTCTCTACGAGCAGTACTTC
CDR3 protein: CASSLTSAPLYEQYF

J gene: TRBJ1-2
D gene: .
clone size: .
V gene: TRBV7-2
CDR3 DNA: TGTGCCAGCAGCTTCTCAGGGTATGGCTACACCTTC
CDR3 protein: CASSFSGYGYTF